These 8 T cell receptor beta chains originate from one sample sequenced in a study of cytomegalovirus exposure and HLA in healthy donors. PCR employed 60 Vbeta and 13 Jbeta primers. TCRdb's copy holds only in-frame clones and misses some; the assay was immunoSEQ multiplex PCR. The table has about 180,000 clones, around 78% seen once; the top ten hold 1.5% to 2%. Sequencing was performed on PBMCs. These receptors were taken from a man between 18 and 35 years old in good health and CMV-seronegative.

This chain joins TRBV7-3 and TRBJ2-3; D remains ambiguous. The CDR3 contains 14 residues. The germline V gene has CDR1 SGHTA and CDR2 FQGTGA. Trimming took off 4 bases at V and 0 bases at J, with 8 bases between the two ends. The CDR3, as DNA: TGTGCCAGCAGCTCTAGAACTAGCACAGATACGCAGTATTTT. It specifies CASSSRTSTDTQYF. Together with reference TRBV7-3 and TRBJ2-3, the CDR3 gives the full variable domain: GAGVSQTPSNKVTEKGKYVELRCDPISGHTALYWYRQSLGQGPEFLIYFQGTGAADDSGLPNDRFFAVRPEGSVSTLKIQRTERGDSAVYLCASSSRTSTDTQYFGPGTRLTVL.

This clone has only one observation. The rearrangement uses TRBV5-1 and TRBJ2-5; 7 nucleotides align to TRBD1. The end of the DNA is better explained by TRBJ2-7, so the J call may be wrong. This CDR3 contains 16 residues. CDR1 SGHRS and CDR2 YFSETQ come from the germline V gene. The CDR3 DNA is TGCGCCAGCAGCCATGATCCCGGGACAGAGATCTACGAGCAGTACTTC. It translates to CASSHDPGTEIYEQYF.

The chain employs TRBV27 and TRBJ1-4; D is uncertain. The V gene lost 2 bases and the J gene lost 8 bases, with 15 bases spanning the gap. The CDR3 totals 15 residues. CDR1 and CDR2 (germline): MNHEY, SMNVEV (reference sequence). In DNA form, the CDR3 reads TGTGCCAGCAGTTTAACCCCTTGGGCAGCAGAAAAACTGTTTTTT. Protein: CASSLTPWAAEKLFF.

CDR3 loop: CASSPSGHYNSPLHF. CDR3 in DNA: TGTGCCAGCAGCCCCTCCGGTCACTATAATTCACCCCTCCACTTT. The chain combines TRBV7-6 with TRBJ1-6; D unclear. The CDR3 has 15 residues. Germline V gene sequence: CDR1 SGHVS, CDR2 FNYEAQ. With 5 bases removed from V and 3 bases from J, the gap between germline ends came to 11 bases.

Details on this clone: The identical CDR3 is also encoded by other nucleotide sequences in the sample. V usage is TRBV9 and J usage is TRBJ2-7, with D perhaps matching TRBD1 (6 bases). There are 15 residues in the CDR3. With 1 base removed from V and 5 bases from J, the gap between germline ends came to 16 bases. Germline CDR1 SGDLS, CDR2 YYNGEE. Written as DNA, the CDR3 is TGTGCCAGCAGCGTAAAGGGGGTCGACTTGGACGAGCAGTACTTC. This encodes CASSVKGVDLDEQYF.

This clone was seen once. At the DNA level, this CDR3 is encoded by other sequences in the same sample as well. The rearrangement uses TRBV28 and TRBJ2-7; D is ambiguous. The CDR3 is made up of 14 amino acids. Trimming shortened V by 6 bases and J by 0 bases, and 12 bases separated the two germline ends. Germline V gene sequence: CDR1 MDHEN, CDR2 SYDVKM. The CDR3 here is CASSPPRSSYEQYF. The CDR3 DNA follows: TGTGCCAGCAGCCCCCCAAGGAGCTCCTACGAGCAGTACTTC.

This clone has a single count. V usage is TRBV28 and J usage is TRBJ2-7, with a tentative D call TRBD2 (6 bases). Germline V gene sequence: CDR1 MDHEN, CDR2 SYDVKM. The V gene lost 7 bases and the J gene lost 3 bases, with 13 bases spanning the gap. The CDR3 spans 13 residues. CDR3 sequence: CASTGSPNYEQYF. In DNA form, the CDR3 reads TGTGCCAGCACCGGGAGCCCGAACTACGAGCAGTACTTC.

This clone was counted between two and nine times. The chain uses TRBV28 and TRBJ1-1, with D possibly being TRBD1 (5 bases). CDR3 size: 15 residues. V lost 1 base to trimming and J lost 10 bases, with 19 bases between them. Per the germline V gene, CDR1 is MDHEN and CDR2 is SYDVKM. This CDR3 reads CASSLSQPPRVGAFF. CDR3 sequence (DNA): TGTGCCAGCAGTTTATCCCAGCCCCCCAGGGTGGGAGCTTTCTTT. Drawing the rest from reference TRBV28 and TRBJ1-1, the complete variable domain is DVKVTQSSRYLVKRTGEKVFLECVQDMDHENMFWYRQDPGLGLRLIYFSYDVKMKEKGDIPEGYSVSREKKERFSLILESASTNQTSMYLCASSLSQPPRVGAFFGQGTRLTVV.